This T cell receptor (beta chain) originates from a study of cytomegalovirus exposure and HLA in healthy donors. On the study more broadly: For the 300 to 400 genotyped donors, roughly 80% fell within the Caucasian-associated ancestry cluster. General observations from the study: Roughly uniform sequencing depth across donors was assumed, possibly incorrectly.

The primer mix had 60 Vbeta and 13 Jbeta primers. Using immunoSEQ multiplex PCR, the repertoire was profiled, and TCRdb retains in-frame clones only, with some absent. The table lists 170,000 or so clones, about three quarters of them singletons. As regards this clone: The antigen is undetermined.

Trimming cost V 6 bases and J 2 bases; bases outside gene matches: 7. The CDR3 has 15 residues. Germline assignment: CDR1 SEHNR and CDR2 FQNEAQ (reference sequence). The chain links TRBV7-9 to TRBJ2-7, with 10 bases lining up with TRBD1. This receptor was taken from a man aged 35 to 55 in good health and CMV-seronegative. Sequenced sample: PBMCs. The CDR3: CASSGGQGIAYEQYF. CDR3 nucleotides: TGTGCCAGCAGTGGGGGACAGGGGATCGCCTACGAGCAGTACTTC.